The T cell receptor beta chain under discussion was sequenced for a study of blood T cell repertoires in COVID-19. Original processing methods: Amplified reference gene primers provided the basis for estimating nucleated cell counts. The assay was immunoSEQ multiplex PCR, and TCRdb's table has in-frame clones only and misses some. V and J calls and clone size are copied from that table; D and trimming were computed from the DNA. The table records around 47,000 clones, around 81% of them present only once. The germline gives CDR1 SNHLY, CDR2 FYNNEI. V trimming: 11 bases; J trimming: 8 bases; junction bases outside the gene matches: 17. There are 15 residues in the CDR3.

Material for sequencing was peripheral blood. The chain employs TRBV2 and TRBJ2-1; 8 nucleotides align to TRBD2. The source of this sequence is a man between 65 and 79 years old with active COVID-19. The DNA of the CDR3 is TGTGCCTCGAGGGTGGTGCGGGGGGTAGAGGATGAGCAGTTCTTC. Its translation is CASRVVRGVEDEQFF.